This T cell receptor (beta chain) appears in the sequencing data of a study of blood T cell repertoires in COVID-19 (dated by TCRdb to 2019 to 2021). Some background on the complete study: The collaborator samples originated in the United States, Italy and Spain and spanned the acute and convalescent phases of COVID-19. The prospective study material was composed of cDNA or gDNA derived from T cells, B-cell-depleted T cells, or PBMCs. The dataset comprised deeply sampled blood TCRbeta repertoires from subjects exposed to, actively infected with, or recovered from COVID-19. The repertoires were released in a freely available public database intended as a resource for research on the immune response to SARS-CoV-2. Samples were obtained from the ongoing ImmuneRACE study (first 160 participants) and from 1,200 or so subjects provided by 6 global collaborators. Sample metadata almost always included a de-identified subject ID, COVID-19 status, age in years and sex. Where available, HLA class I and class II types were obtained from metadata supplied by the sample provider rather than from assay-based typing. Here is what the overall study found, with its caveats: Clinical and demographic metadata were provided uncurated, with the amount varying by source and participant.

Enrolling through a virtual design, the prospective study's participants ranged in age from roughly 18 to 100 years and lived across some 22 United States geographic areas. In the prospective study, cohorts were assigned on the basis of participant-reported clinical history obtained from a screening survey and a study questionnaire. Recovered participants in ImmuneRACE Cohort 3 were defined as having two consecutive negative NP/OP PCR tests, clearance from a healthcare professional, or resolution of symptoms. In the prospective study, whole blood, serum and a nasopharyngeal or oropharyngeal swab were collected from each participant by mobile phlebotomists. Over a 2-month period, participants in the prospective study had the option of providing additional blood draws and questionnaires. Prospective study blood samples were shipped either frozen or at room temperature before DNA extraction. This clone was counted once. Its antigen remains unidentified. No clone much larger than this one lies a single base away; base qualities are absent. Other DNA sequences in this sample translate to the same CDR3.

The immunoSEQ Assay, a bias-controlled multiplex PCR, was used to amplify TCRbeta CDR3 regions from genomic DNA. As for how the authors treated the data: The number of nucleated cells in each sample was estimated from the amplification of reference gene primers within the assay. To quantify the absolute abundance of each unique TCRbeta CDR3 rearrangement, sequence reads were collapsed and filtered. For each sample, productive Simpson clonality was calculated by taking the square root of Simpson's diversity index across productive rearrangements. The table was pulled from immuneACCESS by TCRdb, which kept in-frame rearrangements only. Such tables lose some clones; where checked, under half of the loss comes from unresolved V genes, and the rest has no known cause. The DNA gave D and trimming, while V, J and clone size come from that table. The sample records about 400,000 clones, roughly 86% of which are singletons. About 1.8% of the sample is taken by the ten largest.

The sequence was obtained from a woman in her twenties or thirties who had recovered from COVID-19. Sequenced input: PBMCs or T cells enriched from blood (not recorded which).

The DNA sequence is given as TGTGCCAGCAGTTTCGGGTCCGTCGGCTACACCTTC. Translated, it reads CASSFGSVGYTF. Rearrangement joined TRBV12-3 or TRBV12-4 to TRBJ1-2; the D gene cannot be resolved reliably. Relative to germline, V is 3 bases shorter and J is 8 bases shorter, with 10 bases between their ends. The cysteine opens and the phenylalanine closes a CDR3 of 12 amino acids. The retained sequence is limited to the CDR3, 36 bases, with the frame set at the first base.